The rows below give T cell receptor beta chains drawn from one sample of a study of T-cell memory formation after mild COVID-19. MiXCR was run by TCRdb on the 5' RACE reads, yielding one entry per CDR3 protein. The sample lists more than 350,000 distinct CDR3 sequences, roughly 21% occurring once. The sequenced material came from PBMCs or a T cell subset sorted from them (not recorded which). All receptors derive from an adult woman who had mild COVID-19 (a few samples of this study predate the infection). Cell type and time point are not known. Both conserved end residues are part of each CDR3. A D gene is named only where the DNA matches it firmly. Rows may omit the clone size; those that give it use once, few, many or a size class.

. | once | TRBJ2-1 | 11 | TRBV18 | TGTGCCAGCTCACCCCTAGTTGAGCAGTTCTTC | CASSPLVEQFF
. | few | TRBJ2-7 | 15 | TRBV5-4 | TGTGCCAGCAGCCCGGACGCGAGGGCAACCTACGAGCAGTACTTC | CASSPDARATYEQYF
. | few | TRBJ2-7 | 14 | TRBV10-3 | TGTGCCATCAGTGGGAATACGGAATCCTACGAGCAGTACTTC | CAISGNTESYEQYF
. | few | TRBJ2-3 | 17 | TRBV7-6 | TGTGCCAGCAGCTTAGTTCAGCCTGGCTTCCAGACAGATACGCAGTATTTT | CASSLVQPGFQTDTQYF
. | . | TRBJ2-5 | 12 | TRBV29-1 | TGCAGCGTTACCGAGGGGGATGAGACCCAGTACTTC | CSVTEGDETQYF
TRBD1 | . | TRBJ2-1 | 14 | TRBV15 | TGTGCCACTACGCCCGGGACAGATTACAATGAGCAGTTCTTC | CATTPGTDYNEQFF
. | . | TRBJ1-1 | 15 | TRBV12-3/TRBV12-4 | TGTGCCAGCAGTACCTGGGTGGAGCCGAACACTGAAGCTTTCTTT | CASSTWVEPNTEAFF
. | . | TRBJ2-7 | 15 | TRBV5-1 | TGCGCCAGCAGCTCCTCACAGGGAACGTTCTACGAGCAGTACTTC | CASSSSQGTFYEQYF
. | few | TRBJ1-5 | 15 | TRBV20-1 | TGCAGTGCTGGGGGGGGGACGCGGATAGACGAGCCCCAGCATTTT | CSAGGGTRIDEPQHF
TRBD2 | . | TRBJ2-1 | 16 | TRBV24-1 | TGTGCCACCAGTGACCCCGGACTAGCGGATCCCGGTGAGCAGTTCTTC | CATSDPGLADPGEQFF
. | . | TRBJ1-5 | 15 | TRBV6-1 | TGTGCCAGCAGTGAATGGGGGGGTAGCAATCAGCCCCAGCATTTT | CASSEWGGSNQPQHF
. | few | TRBJ1-1 | 14 | TRBV11-2 | TGTGCCAGCAGCTTTTCTCCTCGAGTGACTGAAGCTTTCTTT | CASSFSPRVTEAFF
. | . | TRBJ2-1 | 14 | TRBV7-2 | TGTGCCAGCAAGGGGGGGTCGGCCAACAATGAGCAGTTCTTC | CASKGGSANNEQFF
. | few | TRBJ1-2 | 12 | TRBV20-1 | TGCAGTGCAGGAGGGCCAACCTATGGCTACACCTTC | CSAGGPTYGYTF
TRBD1 | once | TRBJ2-7 | 15 | TRBV3-1 | TGTGCCAGCAGCCCTGCGGGGACAGGGCCGTACGAGCAGTACTTC | CASSPAGTGPYEQYF
. | . | TRBJ2-1 | 16 | TRBV7-9 | TGTGCCAGCAGCTCCGTCGGCGATTGGCTCTACAATGAGCAGTTCTTC | CASSSVGDWLYNEQFF
. | . | TRBJ2-7 | 13 | TRBV4-2 | TGTGCCAGCAGCCAGAGGGGACCCTACGAGCAGTACTTC | CASSQRGPYEQYF
. | few | TRBJ2-1 | 16 | TRBV14 | TGTGCCAGCAGCCGAGCTTCGGGACTGGTATACAATGAGCAGTTCTTC | CASSRASGLVYNEQFF
. | few | TRBJ2-7 | 11 | TRBV7-9 | TGTGCCAGCAGCGCAAGCGGGCAATTGTACTTC | CASSASGQLYF
. | many | TRBJ2-1 | 13 | TRBV5-4 | TGTGCCAGCAGCAAGGGACTTCCCAATGAGCAGTTCTTC | CASSKGLPNEQFF
. | . | TRBJ1-2 | 15 | TRBV4-1 | TGCGCCAGCAGCCTCAGGCTAGAAGCTAACTATGGCTACACCTTC | CASSLRLEANYGYTF
. | once | TRBJ1-2 | 12 | TRBV2 | TGTGCCAGCAGGGGGGTTATGTATGGCTACACCTTC | CASRGVMYGYTF
. | few | TRBJ1-2 | 15 | TRBV9 | TGTGCCAGCAGCCCCGATGGGACGGCGAGGCGTGGCTACACCTTC | CASSPDGTARRGYTF
TRBD1 | . | TRBJ1-1 | 13 | TRBV29-1 | TGCAGCGTTGCAGGGGGTTTGAACACTGAAGCTTTCTTT | CSVAGGLNTEAFF